These 32 T cell receptor beta chains were sequenced from one sample in a study of cytomegalovirus exposure and HLA in healthy donors. The PCR employed 60 Vbeta primers together with 13 Jbeta primers. Using immunoSEQ multiplex PCR, the repertoire was profiled, and TCRdb retains in-frame clones only, with some absent. Of roughly 100,000 clones in the sample, 9.5% to 15% were seen once. Sequenced: PBMCs. These receptors all come from a man aged 40-55 years in good health and CMV-seropositive.

V and J are TRBV7-9 and TRBJ2-7; a possible D gene is TRBD1 (6 bases). Germline CDR1 SEHNR, CDR2 FQNEAQ (reference sequence). V was cut by 5 bases and J by 3 bases, with 11 bases left in between. The CDR3 has 13 residues. The chain's CDR3 is CASSLGQFYEQYF. Here the CDR3 DNA reads TGTGCCAGCAGCCTAGGACAGTTCTACGAGCAGTACTTC.

The chain carries TRBV18 and TRBJ2-3; perhaps TRBD1 as D (6 bases). Germline CDR1 is KGHSH and CDR2 is LQKENI. The CDR3 is made up of 17 amino acids. V was trimmed by 3 bases and J by 2 bases, leaving 18 bases between them. CDR3 loop: CASSPRPTGTYTDTQYF. The CDR3 DNA reads TGTGCCAGCTCACCCCGCCCCACAGGGACGTACACAGATACGCAGTATTTT.

The chain links TRBV18 to TRBJ2-6; 9 nucleotides align to TRBD1. Germline V lookup: CDR1 KGHSH, CDR2 LQKENI. CDR3 length: 18 residues. The V and J ends lost 1 base and 0 bases, in that order; junction bases with no gene match: 4. The CDR3 region is CASSPQDRGSSGANVLTF. The CDR3 DNA sequence: TGTGCCAGCTCACCACAGGACAGGGGTAGCTCTGGGGCCAACGTCCTGACTTTC.

The chain recombines TRBV6-6 with TRBJ1-1, with TRBD1 as a possible D gene (6 bases). Germline CDR1 MNHNY, CDR2 SVGAGI (reference sequence). The CDR3 has 15 amino acids. Trimming removed 6 bases from V and 3 bases from J, with 17 bases in between. The CDR3 here is CASSLFTGFHTEAFF. The DNA of the CDR3 is TGTGCCAGCAGCCTTTTTACAGGGTTTCACACTGAAGCTTTCTTT.

This clone came up a few times. J is TRBJ2-3 and V is TRBV2, with D possibly matching TRBD2 (6 bases). V was pared by 8 bases and J by 2 bases, with 14 bases between. CDR3 size: 14 residues. Germline lookup yields CDR1 SNHLY and CDR2 FYNNEI. The CDR3 reads CASVRDSSTDTQYF. The CDR3 DNA follows: TGTGCCAGCGTGCGGGACTCTTCCACAGATACGCAGTATTTT.

The gene calls are TRBV27 and TRBJ1-2, with 10 bases lining up with TRBD1. This CDR3 has 16 amino acids. The germline V gene has CDR1 MNHEY and CDR2 SMNVEV (reference sequence). Trimming at V came to 7 bases and at J to 2 bases, leaving 10 bases not matched to a gene. The chain's CDR3 is CASTRTGGDRNYGYTF. The CDR3 DNA reads TGTGCCAGCACACGGACAGGGGGGGATCGGAACTATGGCTACACCTTC.

The genes are TRBV18 and TRBJ2-5; 7 bases fit TRBD1. The CDR3 has 15 residues. With 2 bases clipped from V and 1 base from J, the junction kept 4 bases outside the gene matches. From germline, CDR1 is KGHSH and CDR2 LQKENI. The DNA for the CDR3 is TGTGCCAGCTCACCAAGGGCAGGGGGCCAAGAGACCCAGTACTTC. It yields the protein CASSPRAGGQETQYF.

The rearrangement links TRBV19 to TRBJ2-1, with TRBD2 matching 12 bases. This CDR3 has 17 residues. V gave up 0 bases and J gave up 11 bases; unmatched junction bases: 11. The V gene's germline CDR1 is LNHDA and CDR2 SQIVND (reference sequence). The CDR3 region is CASSIDGTSGPRSKQFF. The CDR3 nucleotides read TGTGCCAGTAGTATAGATGGGACTAGCGGGCCCCGGAGTAAGCAGTTCTTC.

The chain joins TRBV21-1 to TRBJ2-7; the tabulated D call, TRBD1, remains unverified against the DNA. TRBV21-1 is annotated as a pseudogene. CDR3 length: 18 amino acids. CDR3 sequence: CARSKRGKRTGPNYEQYF. CDR3 nucleotides: TGTGCCAGGAGCAAGCGGGGTAAAAGGACAGGGCCCAACTACGAGCAGTACTTC.

The rearrangement uses TRBV19 and TRBJ2-1; tentatively, D is TRBD2 (6 bases). Germline V gene lookup returns CDR1 LNHDA and CDR2 SQIVND (reference sequence). The CDR3 contains 14 residues. V was clipped by 7 bases and J by 6 bases, with 16 bases between them. This chain's CDR3 is CASTHRELGNEQFF. The CDR3 DNA reads TGTGCCAGTACCCACCGGGAGTTGGGCAATGAGCAGTTCTTC.

Only a few counts were recorded for this clone. The rearrangement links TRBV11-3 to TRBJ2-3; possibly TRBD2 for D (6 bases). Trimming pared 0 bases from V and 4 bases from J, leaving 14 bases between. The CDR3 is 16 amino acids. Looked up from germline, CDR1 is SGHNT and CDR2 is YENEEA. This CDR3 reads CASSLERESRPDTQYF. The CDR3 nucleotides read TGTGCCAGCAGCTTAGAACGGGAGTCGAGACCAGATACGCAGTATTTT. Together with reference TRBV11-3 and TRBJ2-3, the CDR3 gives the full variable domain: EAGVVQSPRYKIIEKKQPVAFWCNPISGHNTLYWYLQNLGQGPELLIRYENEEAVDDSQLPKDRFSAERLKGVDSTLKIQPAELGDSAVYLCASSLERESRPDTQYFGPGTRLTVL.

This chain uses TRBV5-1 with TRBJ2-2; 7 nucleotides agree with TRBD2. The ends lost 0 bases at V and 0 bases at J; junction bases unmatched: 11. The CDR3 sequence is 19 residues long. Germline CDR1 is SGHRS and CDR2 is YFSETQ. CDR3 nucleotides: TGCGCCAGCAGCTTGGCCGGATTAGCGGGTACCCCGAACACCGGGGAGCTGTTTTTT. Protein sequence: CASSLAGLAGTPNTGELFF.

This clone was seen only a few times. The chain has TRBV6-6 and TRBJ2-5, with 9 bases lining up with TRBD1. V was clipped by 3 bases and J by 2 bases; unmatched bases: 1. The CDR3 has 14 amino acids. Germline values: CDR1 MNHNY, CDR2 SVGAGI (reference sequence). CDR3 sequence: CASSYGQGQETQYF. The CDR3 DNA follows: TGTGCCAGCAGTTATGGACAGGGGCAAGAGACCCAGTACTTC.

This clone was picked up a small number of times. The V gene is TRBV9, the J gene TRBJ2-7; a possible D gene is TRBD2 (5 bases). Looked up from germline, CDR1 is SGDLS and CDR2 is YYNGEE. The CDR3 has 14 amino acids. Between the trimmed V and J ends, which lost 3 bases and 1 base, there was a span of 11 bases. This CDR3 reads CASSEIGESYEQYF. DNA for the CDR3: TGTGCCAGCAGCGAGATTGGGGAGTCCTACGAGCAGTACTTC.

This clone came up a few times. The V call is TRBV12-5, the J call TRBJ1-6; D is ambiguous. The germline V gene has CDR1 LGHNT and CDR2 FRNRAP. Trimming took 0 bases from V and 5 from J, leaving 17 bases between them. CDR3 size: 18 residues. CDR3: CASGLVIGRSANNSPLHF. The CDR3 DNA sequence: TGTGCTAGTGGTTTGGTAATTGGAAGGAGCGCCAATAATTCACCCCTCCACTTT.

This sequence joins TRBV6-1 and TRBJ1-1; unclear D gene. The CDR3 is made up of 13 amino acids. With 8 bases removed from V and 4 bases from J, the gap between germline ends came to 14 bases. Germline CDR1 and CDR2: MNHNS and SASEGT. The DNA of the CDR3 is TGTGCCAGCTTAGTGTGGTTTACCACTGAAGCTTTCTTT. Translation: CASLVWFTTEAFF.

This clone was counted only a few times. This chain uses TRBV19 with TRBJ1-2, with TRBD1 matching over 8 bases. From germline, CDR1 is LNHDA and CDR2 SQIVND (reference sequence). The J segment lost 0 bases and the V segment lost 7 bases, leaving 4 bases of the junction unmatched. The CDR3 totals 14 residues. CDR3 DNA: TGTGCCAGTAAGAAACAGGGGGCTAACTATGGCTACACCTTC. It specifies CASKKQGANYGYTF.

The chain carries TRBV7-9 and TRBJ2-1, with TRBD2 identical over 12 bases. With 2 bases clipped from V and 1 base from J, the junction kept 3 bases outside the gene matches. The germline V gene has CDR1 SEHNR and CDR2 FQNEAQ (reference sequence). The CDR3 is 17 amino acids. DNA for the CDR3: TGTGCCAGCAGCTTAACACTAGCGGGAGGATCCTACAATGAGCAGTTCTTC. Translating it yields CASSLTLAGGSYNEQFF.

The CDR3: CASSLTSGSSYEQYF. The CDR3 bases are TGTGCCAGCAGCCTAACTAGCGGAAGCTCCTACGAGCAGTACTTC. The chain is built from TRBV4-2 and TRBJ2-7; 8 bases align to TRBD2. Germline values: CDR1 LGHNA, CDR2 YNFKEQ. Trimming removed 4 bases from V and 0 bases from J; junction bases left unmatched: 5. This CDR3 is built from 15 residues.

The J gene is TRBJ2-7, the V gene TRBV7-2; 10 bases are a match to TRBD2. Germline loops: CDR1 SGHTA, CDR2 FQGNSA. CDR3 length: 14 residues. The trim removed 5 bases at V and 2 bases at J, leaving 3 bases unmatched. CDR3 sequence: CASSLLAGTYEQYF. CDR3 DNA: TGTGCCAGCAGCCTACTAGCGGGGACCTACGAGCAGTACTTC. The full variable domain, its missing parts supplied by reference TRBV7-2 and TRBJ2-7, is GAGVSQSPSNKVTEKGKDVELRCDPISGHTALYWYRQSLGQGLEFLIYFQGNSAPDKSGLPSDRFSAERTGGSVSTLTIQRTQQEDSAVYLCASSLLAGTYEQYFGPGTRLTVT.

This clone turned up a few times. This chain links TRBV27 with TRBJ2-1, with TRBD2 matching 15 bases. The CDR3 length is 15 residues. Germline lookup yields CDR1 MNHEY and CDR2 SMNVEV (reference sequence). With V trimmed by 4 bases and J by 7 bases, 2 bases remained unmatched. The DNA for the CDR3 is TGTGCCAGCAGTTCGGGGACTAGCGGGAGGAATGAGCAGTTCTTC. Translating gives CASSSGTSGRNEQFF.

This clone was seen a few times. The chain uses TRBV4-3 and TRBJ1-2, with TRBD1 matching 10 bases. V trimming: 3 bases; J trimming: 1 base; junction bases outside the gene matches: 14. The length of the CDR3 is 19 residues. CDR1 and CDR2 (germline): LGHNA, YSLEER. The DNA of the CDR3 is TGCGCCAGCAGCCATAAGACCGGGACAGGGGAGTCCTTTAACTATGGCTACACCTTC. It translates to CASSHKTGTGESFNYGYTF.

The rearrangement uses TRBV6-5 and TRBJ1-2, with a weak D call TRBD1 (6 bases). The germline CDR1 and CDR2 sequences are MNHEY and SVGAGI. The V and J ends lost 9 bases and 0 bases respectively, with 14 bases between them. The CDR3 length is 14 residues. CDR3 residues: CASRKQGSNYGYTF. The CDR3 nucleotides read TGTGCCAGTCGGAAACAGGGTTCTAACTATGGCTACACCTTC.

This chain uses TRBV6-1 with TRBJ2-5; a weak D match, TRBD1 (6 bases). The CDR3 spans 13 residues. Germline V CDR1 and CDR2: MNHNS, SASEGT. V was trimmed by 4 bases and J by 5 bases, leaving 11 bases between them. The CDR3 here is CASSGDRSETQYF. CDR3 coding DNA: TGTGCCAGCAGTGGAGACAGGTCCGAGACCCAGTACTTC.

The rearrangement joins TRBV6-5 to TRBJ2-1; 8 positions agree with TRBD1. With V trimmed by 2 bases and J by 3 bases, 3 bases remained unmatched. This CDR3 is 15 amino acids long. CDR1 is MNHEY and CDR2 is SVGAGI in the germline V gene. The CDR3 here is CASSYQGAYYNEQFF. As DNA, the CDR3 is TGTGCCAGCAGTTACCAGGGGGCCTACTACAATGAGCAGTTCTTC.

This clone was picked up a small number of times. The chain is built from TRBV5-1 and TRBJ1-3, with TRBD1 identical over 7 bases. The CDR3 has 17 residues. Trimming cost V 0 bases and J 1 base; bases outside gene matches: 7. CDR1 and CDR2 (germline): SGHRS, YFSETQ. In DNA form, the CDR3 reads TGCGCCAGCAGCTTGGTCCCAGGGGGTAATTCTGGAAACACCATATATTTT. Translating gives CASSLVPGGNSGNTIYF. Drawing the rest from reference TRBV5-1 and TRBJ1-3, the complete variable domain is KAGVTQTPRYLIKTRGQQVTLSCSPISGHRSVSWYQQTPGQGLQFLFEYFSETQRNKGNFPGRFSGRQFSNSRSEMNVSTLELGDSALYLCASSLVPGGNSGNTIYFGEGSWLTVV.

The V gene is TRBV7-2, the J gene TRBJ2-1; perhaps TRBD2 as D (5 bases). V lost 8 bases, J lost 10 bases, and 15 bases lay in between. This CDR3 contains 12 residues. Germline V gene sequence: CDR1 SGHTA, CDR2 FQGNSA. This CDR3 reads CASDRFEREQFF. The CDR3 region has the DNA TGTGCCAGCGACCGGTTTGAGCGGGAGCAGTTCTTC.

The rearrangement joins TRBV6-1 to TRBJ2-2; maybe TRBD1 (7 bases). V gave up 7 bases and J gave up 5 bases, with 14 bases separating them. CDR3 size: 14 residues. Germline V gene data show CDR1 as MNHNS and CDR2 as SASEGT. The CDR3 here is CASTRTGGTGELFF. Written as DNA, the CDR3 is TGTGCCAGCACCCGGACAGGAGGGACCGGGGAGCTGTTTTTT.

This chain connects TRBV30 to TRBJ2-3; 9 bases line up with TRBD1. The CDR3 extends over 13 amino acids. Trimming took 4 bases from V and 7 from J; bases not matched to a gene: 6. Germline values: CDR1 GTSNPN, CDR2 SVGIG (reference sequence). The CDR3 here is CAWNPTGGYTQYF. The CDR3, as DNA: TGTGCCTGGAACCCGACAGGGGGATATACGCAGTATTTT.

A note on this clone: The sample carries other DNA sequences with the same CDR3. The chain couples TRBV2 to TRBJ1-2, with TRBD1 as a possible D gene (6 bases). The CDR3 is made up of 14 amino acids. Germline assignment: CDR1 SNHLY and CDR2 FYNNEI. The germline V and J ends were trimmed by 6 bases and 0 bases, with 11 bases remaining between them. The CDR3 spells CASSVQGANYGYTF. CDR3 sequence (DNA): TGTGCCAGCAGCGTACAGGGAGCTAACTATGGCTACACCTTC.

This clone was seen a few times. V and J are TRBV29-1 and TRBJ2-5; 7 positions match TRBD2. Germline V CDR1 and CDR2: SQVTM, ANQGSEA. The J segment lost 2 bases and the V segment lost 6 bases, leaving 6 bases of the junction unmatched. This CDR3 contains 13 residues. CDR3 bases: TGCAGCGTGACAATTAGCGGGCAAGAGACCCAGTACTTC. Protein product: CSVTISGQETQYF.

V is TRBV4-3 and J is TRBJ2-1, with D hard to call. The length of the CDR3 is 14 residues. The germline V gene has CDR1 LGHNA and CDR2 YSLEER. Trimming pared 4 bases from V and 5 bases from J, leaving 12 bases between. The CDR3 is CASSRSPYDNEQFF. CDR3 nucleotides: TGCGCCAGCAGCCGCTCTCCCTACGACAATGAGCAGTTCTTC.